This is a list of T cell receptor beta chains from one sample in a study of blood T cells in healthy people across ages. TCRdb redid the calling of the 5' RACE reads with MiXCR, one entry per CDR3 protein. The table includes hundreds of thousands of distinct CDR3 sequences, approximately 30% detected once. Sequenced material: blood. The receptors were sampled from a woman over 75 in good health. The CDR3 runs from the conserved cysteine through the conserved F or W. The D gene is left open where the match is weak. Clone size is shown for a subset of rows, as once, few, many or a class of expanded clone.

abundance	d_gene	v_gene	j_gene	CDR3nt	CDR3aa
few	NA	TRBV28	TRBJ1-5	TGTGCCAGCAGAGAGGTTACTAGCAATCAGCCCCAGCATTTT	CASREVTSNQPQHF
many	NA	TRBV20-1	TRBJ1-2	TGCAGTGCTCCCGGGGTTACAGGCGGCTACACCTTC	CSAPGVTGGYTF
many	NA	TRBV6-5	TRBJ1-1	TGTGCCAGCCGATGGAGGGGTCCGAACACTGAAGCTTTCTTT	CASRWRGPNTEAFF
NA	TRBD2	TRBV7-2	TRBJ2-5	TGTGCCAGCAGAAGAAGCGGGGTGCATCAAGAGACCCAGTACTTC	CASRRSGVHQETQYF
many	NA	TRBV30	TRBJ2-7	TGTGCCTGGGGTGACGGGGGGCTCTCCTACGAGCAGTACTTC	CAWGDGGLSYEQYF
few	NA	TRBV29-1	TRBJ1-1	TGCAGCGTTGAATCTGGGGGGAACACTGAAGCTTTCTTT	CSVESGGNTEAFF
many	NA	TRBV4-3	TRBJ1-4	TGCGCCAGCAGCCAAGATTTTACGGATAATGAAAAACTGTTTTTT	CASSQDFTDNEKLFF
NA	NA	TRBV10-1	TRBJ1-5	TGCGCCAGCAGTCTTCCTGATGGGGGACATCAGCCCCAGCATTTT	CASSLPDGGHQPQHF
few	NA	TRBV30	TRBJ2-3	TGTGCCTGGAGCGGAGGGGTAACAGATACGCAGTATTTT	CAWSGGVTDTQYF
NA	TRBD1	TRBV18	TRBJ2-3	TGTGCCAGCTCACCACAGGGGACAGATGCGCAGTATTTT	CASSPQGTDAQYF
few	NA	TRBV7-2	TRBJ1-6	TGTGCCAGCAGCTTAAGGGGCAGGGTAACTTCACCCCTCCACTTT	CASSLRGRVTSPLHF
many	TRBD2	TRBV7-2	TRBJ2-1	TGTGCCAGCATTGGCGGGGGGGCGGACAATGAGCAGTTCTTC	CASIGGGADNEQFF
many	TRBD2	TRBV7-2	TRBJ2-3	TGCGCCAGCAGCTTGGCACTAGCGGGCACAGATACGCAGTATTTT	CASSLALAGTDTQYF
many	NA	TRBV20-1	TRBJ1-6	TGCAGTGCTAGAGATTGGTCGGCGAGCTCCTATAATTCACCCCTCCACTTT	CSARDWSASSYNSPLHF
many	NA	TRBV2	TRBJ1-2	TGTGCCAGCGCAATCCAGAGTACTAACTATGGCTACACCTTC	CASAIQSTNYGYTF
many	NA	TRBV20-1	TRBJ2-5	TGCAGTGCTAGGAGCAGGACTCCTCGGACCCAGTACTTC	CSARSRTPRTQYF
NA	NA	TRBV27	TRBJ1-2	TGTGCCAGCAGGGACACGGGGGGGGCTCGCGGCTACACCTTC	CASRDTGGARGYTF